Presented here are 2 T cell receptor beta chains from one specimen sequenced in a study of control samples from healthy donors and cancer patients. Only in-frame clones appear in the TCRdb table, and some are missing; sequencing was by immunoSEQ multiplex PCR. The data contain more than 120,000 clones, 80% to 95% of them singletons. The sequencing input was blood. These receptors came from a man younger than 45 in good health.

The CDR3 here is CSASRGALGYTF. CDR3 nucleotides: TGCAGCGCCAGTCGGGGGGCGTTGGGGTACACCTTC. The gene calls are TRBV29-1 and TRBJ1-2; a possible D gene is TRBD1 (6 bases). Germline-derived CDR1 and CDR2 are SQVTM and ANQGSEA. This CDR3 is built from 12 residues. V dropped 7 bases and J dropped 11 bases, with 20 bases sitting between them.

The chain carries TRBV24-1 and TRBJ1-1; weak D call: TRBD1 (5 bases). Trimming cost V 4 bases and J 2 bases, with 10 bases left between them. Germline-derived CDR1 and CDR2 are KGHDR and SFDVKD. The CDR3 totals 14 residues. Here the CDR3 reads CATSDRRDNTEAFF. The CDR3 bases are TGTGCCACCAGTGACCGCAGGGATAACACTGAAGCTTTCTTT.